Listed below are T cell receptor beta chains from one sample, sequenced in a study of identical twins. TCRdb re-derived calls from the 5' RACE reads in MiXCR, one entry per CDR3 protein. Among roughly 240,000 distinct CDR3 sequences listed, around 7% were seen once. These data also formed part of another study, on yellow fever vaccine responses in identical twins.

Sequenced input: memory (CD45RO+) T cells sorted from blood. These receptors originate from a woman in her late teens or twenties in good health. CDR3s include the opening cysteine and the closing phenylalanine or tryptophan. A D gene is named only where the DNA matches it firmly. The listing skips clone size in some rows; elsewhere it reads once, few, many or a size class.

v_gene: TRBV7-8; j_gene: TRBJ1-1; d_gene: -; abundance: few; CDR3nt: TGTGCCAGCAGCCCAAGGACAGCAATGAACACTGAAGCTTTCTTT; CDR3aa: CASSPRTAMNTEAFF
v_gene: TRBV5-1; j_gene: TRBJ2-3; d_gene: -; abundance: many; CDR3nt: TGCGCCAGCAGCTTGACACCAGACTCGGATACGCAGTATTTT; CDR3aa: CASSLTPDSDTQYF
v_gene: TRBV20-1; j_gene: TRBJ2-3; d_gene: -; abundance: -; CDR3nt: TGCAGTGCTAGAGAGGGAGGCGGGGCCCCGTCGGATACGCAGTATTTT; CDR3aa: CSAREGGGAPSDTQYF
v_gene: TRBV12-3/TRBV12-4; j_gene: TRBJ1-2; d_gene: -; abundance: many; CDR3nt: TGTGCCAGCAGTTGGGCAGAAAAGGGCGGCTACACCTTC; CDR3aa: CASSWAEKGGYTF
v_gene: TRBV4-2; j_gene: TRBJ2-1; d_gene: TRBD2; abundance: few; CDR3nt: TGTGCCAGCAGCCAAGAACGGAGACTAGCGTCTTACAATGAGCAGTTCTTC; CDR3aa: CASSQERRLASYNEQFF
v_gene: TRBV19; j_gene: TRBJ2-1; d_gene: TRBD2; abundance: few; CDR3nt: TGTGCCAGTAGTATCCAAGCGGGAGGAAGTAATGAGCAGTTCTTC; CDR3aa: CASSIQAGGSNEQFF
v_gene: TRBV19; j_gene: TRBJ1-1; d_gene: -; abundance: -; CDR3nt: TGTGCCAGTAAGAGGGCGCTGAACACTGAAGCTTTCTTT; CDR3aa: CASKRALNTEAFF
v_gene: TRBV29-1; j_gene: TRBJ1-1; d_gene: -; abundance: few; CDR3nt: TGCAGCGTGGACGACACTCCAGGGCCAAACACTGAAGCTTTCTTT; CDR3aa: CSVDDTPGPNTEAFF
v_gene: TRBV10-2; j_gene: TRBJ2-5; d_gene: -; abundance: -; CDR3nt: TGCGCCAGCAGCGTCGACAGGTACAAGATGACCCAGTACTTC; CDR3aa: CASSVDRYKMTQYF
v_gene: TRBV10-1; j_gene: TRBJ2-1; d_gene: -; abundance: few; CDR3nt: TGCGCCAGCAGTGATCCCAGCGTTAACTACAATGAGCAGTTCTTC; CDR3aa: CASSDPSVNYNEQFF
v_gene: TRBV24-1; j_gene: TRBJ2-2; d_gene: -; abundance: many; CDR3nt: TGTGCCACCAGTGATTTGCAAACAGGGAAAAGGGCCGGGGAGCTGTTTTTT; CDR3aa: CATSDLQTGKRAGELFF
v_gene: TRBV7-6; j_gene: TRBJ2-3; d_gene: TRBD2; abundance: -; CDR3nt: TGTGCCAGCAGCTTATGGGGACTAGCGGGGGGCACAGATACGCAGTATTTT; CDR3aa: CASSLWGLAGGTDTQYF
v_gene: TRBV24-1; j_gene: TRBJ2-1; d_gene: -; abundance: many; CDR3nt: TGTGCCACGGTGGGAGGTGAGCAGTTCTTC; CDR3aa: CATVGGEQFF
v_gene: TRBV28; j_gene: TRBJ2-7; d_gene: -; abundance: -; CDR3nt: TGTGCCAGCAATAAAGACGGCGCCGGGTACGAGCAGTACTTC; CDR3aa: CASNKDGAGYEQYF
v_gene: TRBV28; j_gene: TRBJ2-2; d_gene: -; abundance: -; CDR3nt: TGTGCCAGCAGTTTACGGGCCTGGGTGGGCACCGGGGAGCTGTTTTTT; CDR3aa: CASSLRAWVGTGELFF
v_gene: TRBV5-8; j_gene: TRBJ2-1; d_gene: -; abundance: -; CDR3nt: TGTGCCAGCAGCAATGGACAATGGATCGGGAATGAGCAGTTCTTC; CDR3aa: CASSNGQWIGNEQFF
v_gene: TRBV7-8; j_gene: TRBJ2-3; d_gene: -; abundance: few; CDR3nt: TGTGCCAGCAGCCCCCGGGGGGCGGGACCTAGCACAGATACGCAGTATTTT; CDR3aa: CASSPRGAGPSTDTQYF
v_gene: TRBV20-1; j_gene: TRBJ1-2; d_gene: -; abundance: many; CDR3nt: TGCAGTGCTAGATCGGGGGACTATGGCTACACCTTC; CDR3aa: CSARSGDYGYTF
v_gene: TRBV28; j_gene: TRBJ2-4; d_gene: TRBD2; abundance: -; CDR3nt: TGTGCCAGCAGCGGGGGGCTCCGGGGACTAGCGGGAGTAAACATTCAGTACTTC; CDR3aa: CASSGGLRGLAGVNIQYF
v_gene: TRBV24-1; j_gene: TRBJ2-3; d_gene: -; abundance: few; CDR3nt: TGTGCCACCAGTGACCCCTATTCAGATACGCAGTATTTT; CDR3aa: CATSDPYSDTQYF
v_gene: TRBV12-3/TRBV12-4; j_gene: TRBJ2-2; d_gene: -; abundance: many; CDR3nt: TGTGCCAGCAGCCCCCTGAACACCGGGGAGCTGTTTTTT; CDR3aa: CASSPLNTGELFF
v_gene: TRBV3-1; j_gene: TRBJ1-2; d_gene: -; abundance: many; CDR3nt: TGTGCCAGCAGTAGGACGGCCGCCGGGCAGGCTTATGGCTACACCTTC; CDR3aa: CASSRTAAGQAYGYTF
v_gene: TRBV28; j_gene: TRBJ2-1; d_gene: TRBD2; abundance: few; CDR3nt: TGTGCCAGCAGTAAAAGACTAGCGGGGGTGAATGAGCAGTTCTTC; CDR3aa: CASSKRLAGVNEQFF
v_gene: TRBV24-1; j_gene: TRBJ1-1; d_gene: TRBD1; abundance: many; CDR3nt: TGTGCCACCAGTGACGCGACAGGGGGCACTGAAGCTTTCTTT; CDR3aa: CATSDATGGTEAFF
v_gene: TRBV7-6; j_gene: TRBJ2-1; d_gene: -; abundance: many; CDR3nt: TGTGCCAGCAGCTTAGCCCTGAGCTCCTACAATGAGCAGTTCTTC; CDR3aa: CASSLALSSYNEQFF
v_gene: TRBV6-5; j_gene: TRBJ2-7; d_gene: -; abundance: -; CDR3nt: TGTGCCAGCAGTGACTCACAGGGATACTACGAGCAGTACTTC; CDR3aa: CASSDSQGYYEQYF
v_gene: TRBV6-1; j_gene: TRBJ2-2; d_gene: TRBD1; abundance: -; CDR3nt: TGTGCCAGCAGTGCCCTAGTGGGGGACAGAGACACCAGGGAGCTGTTTTTT; CDR3aa: CASSALVGDRDTRELFF
v_gene: TRBV3-1; j_gene: TRBJ2-3; d_gene: -; abundance: few; CDR3nt: TGTGCCAGCAGCCATAAAGCGACAGATACGCAGTATTTT; CDR3aa: CASSHKATDTQYF
v_gene: TRBV5-6; j_gene: TRBJ2-1; d_gene: TRBD2; abundance: many; CDR3nt: TGTGCCAGCTGCGGAGCGGGGGGGTACAATGAGCAGTTCTTC; CDR3aa: CASCGAGGYNEQFF
v_gene: TRBV5-6; j_gene: TRBJ2-4; d_gene: -; abundance: -; CDR3nt: TGTGCCAGCAGCTTGATCCAGGCTCGAGCCAAAAACATTCAGTACTTC; CDR3aa: CASSLIQARAKNIQYF
v_gene: TRBV14; j_gene: TRBJ2-5; d_gene: -; abundance: -; CDR3nt: TGTGCCAGCAGCCAATCAAGGGGGTTCCAAGAGACCCAGTACTTC; CDR3aa: CASSQSRGFQETQYF
v_gene: TRBV12-3/TRBV12-4; j_gene: TRBJ1-3; d_gene: -; abundance: -; CDR3nt: TGTGCCAGCAGTAGCCCCCCGGGGTATGGAAACACCATATATTTT; CDR3aa: CASSSPPGYGNTIYF
v_gene: TRBV2; j_gene: TRBJ1-1; d_gene: -; abundance: many; CDR3nt: TGTGCCAGCCTTGGCTGGGAATGGGAGGGAGCTTTCTTT; CDR3aa: CASLGWEWEGAFF
v_gene: TRBV5-6; j_gene: TRBJ1-2; d_gene: TRBD1; abundance: many; CDR3nt: TGTGCCAGCAGCTTGTTTGGGACAGGCGACTTCTATGGCTACACCTTC; CDR3aa: CASSLFGTGDFYGYTF
v_gene: TRBV29-1; j_gene: TRBJ1-2; d_gene: -; abundance: many; CDR3nt: TGCAGCGTTGAAGATCGAAACAGGGATGGCTACACCTTC; CDR3aa: CSVEDRNRDGYTF